This section outlines one TCR beta chain sequence together with its context. The junction had 10 bases not matched to a gene; V was cut back by 4 bases and J by 4 bases. This CDR3 spans 15 amino acids. CDR1 is MRHNA, CDR2 SNTAGT, per germline. The record originates from a study of control samples from healthy donors and cancer patients. Libraries were prepared by immunoSEQ multiplex PCR; TCRdb keeps only in-frame clonotypes and omits some of them. Of roughly 130,000 clones in the sample, just under 95% are singletons; the top ten hold about 4%. The source of this sequence is a man aged 25 to 40 in good health. Sequenced sample: blood. V is TRBV6-4 and J is TRBJ2-7, with 7 bases lining up with TRBD1. CDR3 in amino acids: CASSGPGTDLYEQYF. The CDR3 region has the DNA TGTGCCAGCAGTGGTCCCGGGACAGATCTTTACGAGCAGTACTTC.